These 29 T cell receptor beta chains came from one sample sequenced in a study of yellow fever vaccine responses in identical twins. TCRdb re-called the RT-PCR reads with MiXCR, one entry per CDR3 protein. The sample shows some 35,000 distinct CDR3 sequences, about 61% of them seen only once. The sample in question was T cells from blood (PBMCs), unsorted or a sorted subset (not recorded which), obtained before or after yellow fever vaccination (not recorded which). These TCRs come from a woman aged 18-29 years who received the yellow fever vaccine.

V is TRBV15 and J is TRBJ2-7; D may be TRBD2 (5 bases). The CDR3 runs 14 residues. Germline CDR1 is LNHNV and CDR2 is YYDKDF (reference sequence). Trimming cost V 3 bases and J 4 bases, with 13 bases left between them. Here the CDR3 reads CATSSGVRDYEQYF. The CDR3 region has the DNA TGTGCCACCAGCAGCGGGGTGAGGGATTACGAGCAGTACTTC.

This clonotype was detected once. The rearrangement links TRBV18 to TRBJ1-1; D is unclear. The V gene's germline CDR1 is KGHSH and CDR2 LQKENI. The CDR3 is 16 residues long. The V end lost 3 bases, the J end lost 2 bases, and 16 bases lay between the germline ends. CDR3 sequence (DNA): TGTGCCAGCTCACCCCTCTCCGTAAGCTTTAACACTGAAGCTTTCTTT. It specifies CASSPLSVSFNTEAFF. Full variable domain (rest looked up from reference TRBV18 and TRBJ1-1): NAGVMQNPRHLVRRRGQEARLRCSPMKGHSHVYWYRQLPEEGLKFMVYLQKENIIDESGMPKERFSAEFPKEGPSILRIQQVVRGDSAAYFCASSPLSVSFNTEAFFGQGTRLTVV.

CDR3 region: CASSPIGVAGNEQFF. The DNA of the CDR3 is TGTGCCAGCAGCCCAATAGGAGTAGCGGGCAATGAGCAGTTCTTC. This chain joins TRBV14 and TRBJ2-1; 7 bases match TRBD2. The trim removed 4 bases at V and 6 bases at J, leaving 9 bases unmatched. The CDR3 loop spans 15 amino acids. Germline loops: CDR1 SGHDN, CDR2 FVKESK.

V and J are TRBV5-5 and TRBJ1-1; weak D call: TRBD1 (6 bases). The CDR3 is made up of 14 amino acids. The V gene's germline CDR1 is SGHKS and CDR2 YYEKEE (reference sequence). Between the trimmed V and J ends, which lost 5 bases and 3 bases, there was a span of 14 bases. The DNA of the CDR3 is TGTGCCAGCAGAAAAAAACAGGGTGACACTGAAGCTTTCTTT. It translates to CASRKKQGDTEAFF.

The CDR3 nucleotides are TGTGCCAGCTCACGGGTGGCTGGGTACTATATTGAGCAGTTCTTC. It yields the protein CASSRVAGYYIEQFF. V gene TRBV18 combines with J gene TRBJ2-1; no clear D. Germline CDR1 KGHSH, CDR2 LQKENI. The CDR3 spans 15 residues. V shed 4 bases and J shed 9 bases, with 19 bases lying between them.

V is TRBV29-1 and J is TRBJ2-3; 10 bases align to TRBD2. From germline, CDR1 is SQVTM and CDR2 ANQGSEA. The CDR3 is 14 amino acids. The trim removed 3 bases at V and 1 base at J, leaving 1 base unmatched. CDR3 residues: CSVDLAGGTDTQYF. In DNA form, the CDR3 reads TGCAGCGTTGATCTAGCGGGAGGCACAGATACGCAGTATTTT.

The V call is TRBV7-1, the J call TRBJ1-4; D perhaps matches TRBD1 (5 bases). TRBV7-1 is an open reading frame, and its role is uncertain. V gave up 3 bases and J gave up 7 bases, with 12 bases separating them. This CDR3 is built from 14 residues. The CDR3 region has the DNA TGTGCCAGCAGCTCTGGACACCCGGCTGAAAAACTGTTTTTT. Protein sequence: CASSSGHPAEKLFF.

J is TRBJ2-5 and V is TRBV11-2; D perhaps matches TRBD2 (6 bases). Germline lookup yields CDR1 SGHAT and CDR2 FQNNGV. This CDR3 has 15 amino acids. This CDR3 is CAEQDVRLVGETQYF. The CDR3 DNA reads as TGTGCTGAACAGGACGTGAGACTAGTTGGTGAGACCCAGTACTTC.

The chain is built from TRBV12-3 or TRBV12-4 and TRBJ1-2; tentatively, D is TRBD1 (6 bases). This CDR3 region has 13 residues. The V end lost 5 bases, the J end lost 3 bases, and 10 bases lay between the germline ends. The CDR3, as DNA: TGTGCCAGCAGTCAGGACAGATACTATGGCTACACCTTC. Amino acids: CASSQDRYYGYTF.

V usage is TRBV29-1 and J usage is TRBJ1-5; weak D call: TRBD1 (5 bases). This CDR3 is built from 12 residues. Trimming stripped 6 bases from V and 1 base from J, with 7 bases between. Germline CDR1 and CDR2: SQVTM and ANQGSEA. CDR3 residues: CSVRDSNQPQHF. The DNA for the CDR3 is TGCAGCGTCCGGGACAGCAATCAGCCCCAGCATTTT.

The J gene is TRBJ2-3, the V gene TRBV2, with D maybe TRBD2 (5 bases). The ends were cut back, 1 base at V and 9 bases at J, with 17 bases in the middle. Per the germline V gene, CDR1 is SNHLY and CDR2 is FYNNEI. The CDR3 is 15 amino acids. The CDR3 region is CASSEGSVAPGTQYF. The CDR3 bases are TGTGCCAGCAGTGAAGGTAGCGTGGCCCCGGGAACGCAGTATTTT.

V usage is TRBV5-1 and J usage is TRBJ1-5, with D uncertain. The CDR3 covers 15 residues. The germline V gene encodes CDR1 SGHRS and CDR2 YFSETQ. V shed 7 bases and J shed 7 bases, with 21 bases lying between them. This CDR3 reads CASLRREGNKQPQHF. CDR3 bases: TGCGCCAGCCTAAGACGGGAAGGGAACAAGCAGCCCCAGCATTTT.

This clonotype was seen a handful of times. CDR3 sequence reads: CASSPDSNQPQHF. DNA of the CDR3: TGTGCCAGCAGTCCAGACAGCAATCAGCCCCAGCATTTT. This sequence joins TRBV6-4 and TRBJ1-5; D uncertain. Germline CDR1 is MRHNA and CDR2 is SNTAGT. The CDR3 spans 13 residues. V lost 5 bases and J 1 base, leaving 6 bases between the germline ends.

This chain's CDR3 is CASSTSGYEQYF. CDR3 sequence (DNA): TGTGCCAGCAGCACGTCGGGCTACGAGCAGTACTTC. This sequence joins TRBV13 and TRBJ2-7; no clear D. This CDR3 has 12 amino acids. Deletions cut 5 bases from V and 3 bases from J, with 8 bases between. The germline V gene encodes CDR1 PRHDT and CDR2 FYEKMQ (reference sequence).

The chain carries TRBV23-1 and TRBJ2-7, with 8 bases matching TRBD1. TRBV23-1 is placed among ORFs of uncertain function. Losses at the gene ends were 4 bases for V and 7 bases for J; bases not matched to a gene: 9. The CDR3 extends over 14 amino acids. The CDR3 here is CASSPPGQGFEQYF. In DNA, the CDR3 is TGCGCCAGCAGTCCTCCCGGACAGGGTTTTGAGCAGTACTTC.

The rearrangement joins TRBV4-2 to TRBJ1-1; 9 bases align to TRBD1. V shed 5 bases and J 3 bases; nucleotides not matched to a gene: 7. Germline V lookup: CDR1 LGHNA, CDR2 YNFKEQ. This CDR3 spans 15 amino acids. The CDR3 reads CASSRDRVSYTEAFF. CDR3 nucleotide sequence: TGTGCCAGCAGCAGGGACAGGGTATCGTACACTGAAGCTTTCTTT.

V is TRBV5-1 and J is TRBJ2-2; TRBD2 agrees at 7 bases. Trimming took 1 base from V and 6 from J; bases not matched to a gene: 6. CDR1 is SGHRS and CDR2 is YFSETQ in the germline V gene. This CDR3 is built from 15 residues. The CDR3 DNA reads TGCGCCAGCAGCTTGACGAGCGGGGTTGCCGGGGAGCTGTTTTTT. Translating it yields CASSLTSGVAGELFF.

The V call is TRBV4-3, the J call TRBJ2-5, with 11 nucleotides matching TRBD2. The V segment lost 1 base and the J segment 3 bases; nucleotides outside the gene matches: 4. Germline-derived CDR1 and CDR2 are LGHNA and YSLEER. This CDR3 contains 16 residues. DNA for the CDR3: TGCGCCAGCAGCCAAGGACTAGCGGGACAAAAAGAGACCCAGTACTTC. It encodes CASSQGLAGQKETQYF.

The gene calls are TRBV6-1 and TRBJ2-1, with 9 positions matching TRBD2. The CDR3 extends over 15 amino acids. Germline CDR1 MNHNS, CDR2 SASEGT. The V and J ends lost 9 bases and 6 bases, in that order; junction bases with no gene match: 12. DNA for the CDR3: TGTGCCAGTGGTCGGGGGGCGGGGGGGGTCAATGAGCAGTTCTTC. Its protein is CASGRGAGGVNEQFF.

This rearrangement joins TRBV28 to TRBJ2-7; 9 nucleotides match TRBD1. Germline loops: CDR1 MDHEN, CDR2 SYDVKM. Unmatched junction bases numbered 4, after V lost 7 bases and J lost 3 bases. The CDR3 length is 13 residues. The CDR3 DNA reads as TGTGCCAGCACCATGACAGGGGGCTACGAGCAGTACTTC. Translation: CASTMTGGYEQYF.

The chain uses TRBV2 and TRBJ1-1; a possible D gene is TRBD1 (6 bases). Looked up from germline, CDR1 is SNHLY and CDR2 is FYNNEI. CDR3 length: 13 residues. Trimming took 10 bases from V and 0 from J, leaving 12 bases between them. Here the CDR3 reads CATPTGVNTEAFF. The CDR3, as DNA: TGTGCCACCCCGACAGGAGTGAACACTGAAGCTTTCTTT.

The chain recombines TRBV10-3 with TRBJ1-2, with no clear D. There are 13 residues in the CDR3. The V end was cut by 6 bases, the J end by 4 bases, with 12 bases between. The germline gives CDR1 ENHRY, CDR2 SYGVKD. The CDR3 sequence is CAISAGDPYGYTF. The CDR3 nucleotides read TGTGCCATCAGCGCCGGGGATCCCTATGGCTACACCTTC.

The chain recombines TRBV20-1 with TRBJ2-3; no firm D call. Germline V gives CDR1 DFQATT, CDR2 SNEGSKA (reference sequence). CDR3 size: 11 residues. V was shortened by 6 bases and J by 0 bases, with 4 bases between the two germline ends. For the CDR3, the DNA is TGCAGTGCACCCAGCACAGATACGCAGTATTTT. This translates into CSAPSTDTQYF.

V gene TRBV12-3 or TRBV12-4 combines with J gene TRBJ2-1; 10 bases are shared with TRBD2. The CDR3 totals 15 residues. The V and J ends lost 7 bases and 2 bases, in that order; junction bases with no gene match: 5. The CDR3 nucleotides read TGTGCCAGCAATCTAGCGGGAGAGACCTACAATGAGCAGTTCTTC. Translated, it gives CASNLAGETYNEQFF.

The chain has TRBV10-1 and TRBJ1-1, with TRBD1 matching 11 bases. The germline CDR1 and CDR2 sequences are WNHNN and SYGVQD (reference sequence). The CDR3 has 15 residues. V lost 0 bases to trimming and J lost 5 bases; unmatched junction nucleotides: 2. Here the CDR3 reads CASSESGTGGTEAFF. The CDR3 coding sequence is TGCGCCAGCAGTGAGTCCGGGACAGGGGGTACTGAAGCTTTCTTT.

The CDR3 loop is CASRTSGYTDTQYF. In nucleotides, the CDR3 is TGTGCCAGCAGGACTAGCGGTTACACAGATACGCAGTATTTT. The chain employs TRBV6-1 and TRBJ2-3; 9 bases are shared with TRBD2. With V trimmed by 6 bases and J by 2 bases, 3 bases remained unmatched. The CDR3 totals 14 residues. The V gene's germline CDR1 is MNHNS and CDR2 SASEGT.

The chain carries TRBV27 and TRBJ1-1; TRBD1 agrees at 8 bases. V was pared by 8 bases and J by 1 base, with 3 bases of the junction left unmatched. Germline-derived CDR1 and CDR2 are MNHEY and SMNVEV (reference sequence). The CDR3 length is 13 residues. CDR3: CASYGQGNTEAFF. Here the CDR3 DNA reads TGTGCCAGCTATGGACAGGGGAACACTGAAGCTTTCTTT.

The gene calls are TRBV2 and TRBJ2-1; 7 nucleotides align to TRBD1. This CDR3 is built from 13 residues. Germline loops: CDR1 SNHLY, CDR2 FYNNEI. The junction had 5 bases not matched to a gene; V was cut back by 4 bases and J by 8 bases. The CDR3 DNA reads TGTGCCAGCAGTGTTCAGGGGGTCTATGAGCAGTTCTTC. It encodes CASSVQGVYEQFF.

The CDR3 nucleotides read TGTGCCAGCTCACGGGAAAATGAAGCTTTCTTT. Protein product: CASSRENEAFF. This chain uses TRBV18 with TRBJ1-1; D is unresolved. Looked up from germline, CDR1 is KGHSH and CDR2 is LQKENI. The CDR3 runs 11 residues. V was pared by 4 bases and J by 7 bases, with 7 bases between.